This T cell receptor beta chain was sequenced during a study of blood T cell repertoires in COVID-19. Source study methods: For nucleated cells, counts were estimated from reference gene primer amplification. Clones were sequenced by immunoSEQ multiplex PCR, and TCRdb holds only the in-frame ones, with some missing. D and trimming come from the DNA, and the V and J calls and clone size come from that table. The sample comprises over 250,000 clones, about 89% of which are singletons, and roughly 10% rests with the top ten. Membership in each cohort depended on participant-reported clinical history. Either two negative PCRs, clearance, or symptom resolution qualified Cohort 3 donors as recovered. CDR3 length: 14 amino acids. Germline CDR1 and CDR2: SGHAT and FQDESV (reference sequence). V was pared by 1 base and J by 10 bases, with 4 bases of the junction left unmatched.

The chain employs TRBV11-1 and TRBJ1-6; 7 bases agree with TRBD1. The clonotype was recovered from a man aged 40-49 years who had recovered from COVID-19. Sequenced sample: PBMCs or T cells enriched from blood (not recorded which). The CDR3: CASSLEGGRSPLHF. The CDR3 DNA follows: TGTGCCAGCAGCTTAGAAGGGGGCAGGTCACCCCTCCACTTT.